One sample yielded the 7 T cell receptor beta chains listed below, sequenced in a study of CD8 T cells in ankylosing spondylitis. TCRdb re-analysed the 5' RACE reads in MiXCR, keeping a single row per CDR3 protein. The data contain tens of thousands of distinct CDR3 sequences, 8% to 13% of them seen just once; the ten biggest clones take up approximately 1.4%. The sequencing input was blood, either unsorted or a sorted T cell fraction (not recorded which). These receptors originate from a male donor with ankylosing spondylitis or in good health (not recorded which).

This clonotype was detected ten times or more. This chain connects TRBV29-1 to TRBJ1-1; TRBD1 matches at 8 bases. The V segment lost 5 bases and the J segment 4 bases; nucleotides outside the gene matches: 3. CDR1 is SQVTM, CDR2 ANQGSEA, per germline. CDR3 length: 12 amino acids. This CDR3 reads CSVTGGGTEAFF. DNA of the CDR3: TGCAGCGTTACAGGGGGAGGCACTGAAGCTTTCTTT.

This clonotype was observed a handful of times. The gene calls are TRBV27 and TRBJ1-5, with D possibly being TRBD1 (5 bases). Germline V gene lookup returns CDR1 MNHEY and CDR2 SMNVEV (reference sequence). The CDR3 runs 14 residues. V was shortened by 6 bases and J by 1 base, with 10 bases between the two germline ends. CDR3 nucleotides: TGTGCCAGCAGCGCAGGGTCAAGCAATCAGCCCCAGCATTTT. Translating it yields CASSAGSSNQPQHF.

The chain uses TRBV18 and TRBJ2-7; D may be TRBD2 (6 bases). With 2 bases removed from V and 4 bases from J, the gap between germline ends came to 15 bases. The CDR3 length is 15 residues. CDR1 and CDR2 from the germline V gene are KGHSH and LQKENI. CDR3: CASSPDGGVEYEQYF. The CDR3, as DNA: TGTGCCAGCTCACCAGACGGCGGGGTGGAGTACGAGCAGTACTTC.

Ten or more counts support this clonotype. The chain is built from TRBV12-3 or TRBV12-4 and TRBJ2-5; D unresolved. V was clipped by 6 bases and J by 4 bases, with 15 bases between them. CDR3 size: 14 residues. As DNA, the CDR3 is TGTGCCAGCAGGACACAGATGAACAGAGAGACCCAGTACTTC. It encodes CASRTQMNRETQYF.

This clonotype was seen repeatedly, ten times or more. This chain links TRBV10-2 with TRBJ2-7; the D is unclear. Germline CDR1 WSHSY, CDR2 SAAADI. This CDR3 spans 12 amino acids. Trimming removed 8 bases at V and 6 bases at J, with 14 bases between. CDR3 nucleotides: TGCGCCAGCGGCTATGAGATAGGCGAGCAGTACTTC. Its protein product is CASGYEIGEQYF.

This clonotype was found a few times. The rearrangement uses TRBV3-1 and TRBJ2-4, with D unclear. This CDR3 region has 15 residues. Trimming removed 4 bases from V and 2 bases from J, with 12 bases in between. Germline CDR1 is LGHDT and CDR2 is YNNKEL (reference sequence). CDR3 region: CASSPPSGPKNIQYF. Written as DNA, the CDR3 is TGTGCCAGCAGCCCCCCAAGTGGCCCCAAAAACATTCAGTACTTC.

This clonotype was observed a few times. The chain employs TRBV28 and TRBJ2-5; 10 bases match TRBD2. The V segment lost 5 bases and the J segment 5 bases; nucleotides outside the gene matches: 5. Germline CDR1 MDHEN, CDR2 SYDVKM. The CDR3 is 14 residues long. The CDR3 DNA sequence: TGTGCCAGCAGTGTAGCGGGGGGTTATGAGACCCAGTACTTC. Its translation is CASSVAGGYETQYF. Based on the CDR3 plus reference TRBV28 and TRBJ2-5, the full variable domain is DVKVTQSSRYLVKRTGEKVFLECVQDMDHENMFWYRQDPGLGLRLIYFSYDVKMKEKGDIPEGYSVSREKKERFSLILESASTNQTSMYLCASSVAGGYETQYFGPGTRLLVL.